This T cell receptor beta chain was sequenced in a study of T cell changes during pregnancy in multiple sclerosis. The assay was immunoSEQ multiplex PCR, and TCRdb's table has in-frame clones only and misses some. The sample contains about 100,000 clones, about nine tenths of which appear only once. The germline V gene encodes CDR1 SGHTA and CDR2 FQGNSA. V was clipped by 5 bases and J by 2 bases; unmatched bases: 13. CDR3 length equals 17 residues. The TCR comes from a female donor with multiple sclerosis, enrolled in a pregnancy study. The starting material was peripheral blood, obtained in the second trimester of pregnancy. The V gene is TRBV7-2, the J gene TRBJ2-7; 9 bases are a match to TRBD2. CDR3 sequence: CASSPKRGTSRPYEQYF. The DNA of the CDR3 is TGTGCCAGCAGCCCTAAACGTGGGACTAGCCGTCCCTACGAGCAGTACTTC. The entire variable domain, with the rest obtained from reference TRBV7-2 and TRBJ2-7, is as follows: GAGVSQSPSNKVTEKGKDVELRCDPISGHTALYWYRQSLGQGLEFLIYFQGNSAPDKSGLPSDRFSAERTGGSVSTLTIQRTQQEDSAVYLCASSPKRGTSRPYEQYFGPGTRLTVT.